In this sample, the clone carrying this T cell receptor beta chain turned up a few times. Its antigen is as yet unknown. These data belong to a study of beta chain features in type 1 diabetes. The CDR3 consists of 14 residues. V shed 8 bases and J shed 6 bases, with 19 bases lying between them. Germline V gene data show CDR1 as SEHNR and CDR2 as FQNEAQ (reference sequence). Every bit of the isolated RNA underwent reverse transcription, so sequencing read expressed TCRB transcripts. Only in-frame clones appear in the TCRdb table, and some are missing; sequencing was by immunoSEQ multiplex PCR. The data show hundreds of thousands of clones, roughly an eighth seen once. Study-level points and caveats: Whether TCRB rearrangement is influenced by HLA type went unresolved here. Type 1 diabetes patients had TCRB CDR3s that were shorter (moderately but significantly so) in all four CD4+ subsets.

This receptor was identified in a man between 18 and 35 years old with type 1 diabetes. The V and J genes are TRBV7-9 and TRBJ1-2; no clear D gene. Material for sequencing was naive CD4+ T cells from blood. CDR3 sequence: CASFGDSSNDGYTF. In DNA, the CDR3 is TGTGCCAGCTTTGGAGACTCCTCCAATGATGGCTACACCTTC.